Each of the 10 T cell receptor beta chains below was sequenced from the same sample in a study of T cells in tumors after PD-1 blockade. TCRdb's copy holds only in-frame clones and misses some; the assay was immunoSEQ multiplex PCR. The sample includes more than 40,000 clones, around 85% of them seen just once. The sequences come from PBMCs, collected before anti-PD-1 treatment. The source of these receptors is a human donor with basal cell carcinoma.

The chain carries TRBV5-1 and TRBJ2-5; possibly TRBD2 for D (5 bases). Germline V gene sequence: CDR1 SGHRS, CDR2 YFSETQ. V shed 5 bases and J shed 2 bases, with 16 bases lying between them. CDR3 length equals 15 residues. CDR3 nucleotide sequence: TGCGCCAGCAGGCGGATGGCGGGTGGACAAGAGACCCAGTACTTC. It translates to CASRRMAGGQETQYF.

The table lists this clone with a few counts. This chain joins TRBV7-8 and TRBJ2-2; TRBD1 might be the D (6 bases). The CDR3 totals 14 residues. CDR1 SGHVS and CDR2 FQNEAQ come from the germline V gene. The V end lost 1 base, the J end lost 3 bases, and 6 bases lay between the germline ends. The CDR3 sequence: CASSLGTDTGELFF. The CDR3 DNA reads as TGTGCCAGCAGCTTAGGGACAGACACCGGGGAGCTGTTTTTT.

The J gene is TRBJ2-7, the V gene TRBV28; perhaps TRBD2 as D (5 bases). Germline loops: CDR1 MDHEN, CDR2 SYDVKM. V gave up 1 base and J gave up 4 bases, with 20 bases separating them. The CDR3 extends over 17 amino acids. The CDR3 sequence is CASSLFNILGARYEQYF. CDR3 DNA sequence: TGTGCCAGCAGTTTATTTAATATCCTGGGAGCGAGGTACGAGCAGTACTTC.

The chain combines TRBV5-6 with TRBJ2-3; TRBD1 matches at 11 bases. J lost 4 bases, V lost 4 bases, and 8 bases had no gene match. This CDR3 is 16 amino acids long. CDR1 is SGHDT, CDR2 YYEEEE, per germline. CDR3 in amino acids: CASSLRTGGSADTQYF. In DNA, the CDR3 is TGTGCCAGCAGCCTAAGGACAGGGGGCTCAGCAGATACGCAGTATTTT. The full variable domain, completed using reference TRBV5-6 and TRBJ2-3, is DAGVTQSPTHLIKTRGQQVTLRCSPKSGHDTVSWYQQALGQGPQFIFQYYEEEERQRGNFPDRFSGHQFPNYSSELNVNALLLGDSALYLCASSLRTGGSADTQYFGPGTRLTVL.

The chain's CDR3 is CASTRGAHSGANVLTF. CDR3 nucleotides: TGCGCCAGCACGAGGGGGGCACACTCTGGGGCCAACGTCCTGACTTTC. This chain links TRBV10-2 with TRBJ2-6; D possibly matches TRBD1 or TRBD2 (6 bases each). Germline V lookup: CDR1 WSHSY, CDR2 SAAADI. V lost 7 bases and J 0 bases, leaving 13 bases between the germline ends. The CDR3 extends over 16 amino acids.

The chain has TRBV6-4 and TRBJ2-1; TRBD1 might be the D (6 bases). The CDR3 is 14 residues long. V was pared by 3 bases and J by 6 bases, with 12 bases between. Germline V gene lookup returns CDR1 MRHNA and CDR2 SNTAGT. The CDR3 reads CASSERTGTNEQFF. CDR3 coding DNA: TGTGCCAGCAGTGAGCGCACAGGGACCAATGAGCAGTTCTTC.

This chain connects TRBV6-4 to TRBJ1-1; the D is unclear. Per the germline V gene, CDR1 is MRHNA and CDR2 is SNTAGT. V shed 3 bases and J shed 1 base, with 6 bases lying between them. The CDR3 spans 13 residues. The CDR3 here is CASSEGSNTEAFF. The CDR3 bases are TGTGCCAGCAGTGAAGGATCGAACACTGAAGCTTTCTTT.

The chain has TRBV18 and TRBJ1-2, with TRBD1 matching 9 bases. The CDR3 has 14 amino acids. J was trimmed by 8 bases and V by 3 bases; bases with no gene match: 7. Germline V gene lookup returns CDR1 KGHSH and CDR2 LQKENI. The chain's CDR3 is CASSPMGQGEGYTF. The CDR3 region has the DNA TGTGCCAGCTCACCGATGGGACAGGGAGAAGGCTACACCTTC.

The chain employs TRBV7-8 and TRBJ2-1, with 11 bases matching TRBD2. This CDR3 spans 17 amino acids. The trim removed 5 bases at V and 7 bases at J, leaving 13 bases unmatched. The germline V gene has CDR1 SGHVS and CDR2 FQNEAQ. In nucleotides, the CDR3 is TGTGCCAGCAGCCCCCAGTGGTTAGCGGGGGGGCTTAATGAGCAGTTCTTC. It yields the protein CASSPQWLAGGLNEQFF.

The rearrangement joins TRBV7-9 to TRBJ1-6, with D perhaps matching TRBD1 (5 bases). Germline loops: CDR1 SEHNR, CDR2 FQNEAQ (reference sequence). Trimming removed 0 bases at V and 11 bases at J, with 11 bases between. The CDR3 contains 14 residues. The CDR3 DNA reads TGTGCCAGCAGCTTAGCGGGGGAAAGGGCACCCCTCCACTTT. Amino acid sequence: CASSLAGERAPLHF. Supplemented by reference TRBV7-9 and TRBJ1-6, the full variable domain reads DTGVSQNPRHKITKRGQNVTFRCDPISEHNRLYWYRQTLGQGPEFLTYFQNEAQLEKSRLLSDRFSAERPKGSFSTLEIQRTEQGDSAMYLCASSLAGERAPLHFGNGTRLTVT.